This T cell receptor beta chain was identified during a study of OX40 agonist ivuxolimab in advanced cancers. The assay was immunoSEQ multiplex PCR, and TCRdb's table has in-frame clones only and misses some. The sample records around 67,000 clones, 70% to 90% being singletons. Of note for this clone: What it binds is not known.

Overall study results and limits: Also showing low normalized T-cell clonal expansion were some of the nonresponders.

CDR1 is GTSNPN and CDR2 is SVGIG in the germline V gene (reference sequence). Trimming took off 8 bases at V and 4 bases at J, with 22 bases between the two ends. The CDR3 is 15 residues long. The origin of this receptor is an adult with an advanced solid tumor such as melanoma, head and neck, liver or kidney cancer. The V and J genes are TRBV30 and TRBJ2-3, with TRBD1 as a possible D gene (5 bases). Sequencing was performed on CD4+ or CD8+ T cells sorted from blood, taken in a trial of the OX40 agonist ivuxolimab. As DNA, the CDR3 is TGTGCCCTTGGTTTGGGCAGGGAATGGTCAGATACGCAGTATTTT. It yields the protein CALGLGREWSDTQYF.